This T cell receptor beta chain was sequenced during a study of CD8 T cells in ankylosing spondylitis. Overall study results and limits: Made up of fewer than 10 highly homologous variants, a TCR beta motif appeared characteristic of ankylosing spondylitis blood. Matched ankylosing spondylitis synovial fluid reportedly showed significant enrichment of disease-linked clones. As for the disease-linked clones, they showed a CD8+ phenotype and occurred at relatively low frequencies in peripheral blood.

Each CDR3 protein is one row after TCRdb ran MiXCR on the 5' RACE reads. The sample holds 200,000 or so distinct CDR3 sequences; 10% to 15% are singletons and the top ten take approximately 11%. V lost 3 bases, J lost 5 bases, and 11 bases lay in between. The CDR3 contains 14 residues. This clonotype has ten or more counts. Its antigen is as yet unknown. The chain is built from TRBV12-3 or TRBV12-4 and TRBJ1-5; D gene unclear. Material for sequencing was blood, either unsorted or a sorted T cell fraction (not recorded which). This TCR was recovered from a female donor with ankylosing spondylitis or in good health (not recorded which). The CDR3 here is CASSLVQLDQPQHF. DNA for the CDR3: TGTGCCAGCAGTTTGGTACAGTTAGATCAGCCCCAGCATTTT.